This TCR beta chain stems from a study of technical replicates of blood from several donors. Trimming stripped 2 bases from V and 0 bases from J, with 8 bases between. The CDR3 is 14 amino acids. Per the germline V gene, CDR1 is SGHDT and CDR2 is YYEEEE. Sequencing used immunoSEQ multiplex PCR; TCRdb keeps in-frame clones, though not all of them. This sample carries around 58,000 clones, 80% to 90% of them seen once, and the ten largest clones take 4% to 6.5%. This receptor was obtained from a human donor in good health. Some clones in this sample may be carry-over from other donors' samples. The rearrangement joins TRBV5-6 to TRBJ1-1; the D is unclear. Sequenced input: PBMCs. CDR3 DNA sequence: TGTGCCAGCAGCTTCAGGTATATGAACACTGAAGCTTTCTTT. Translation: CASSFRYMNTEAFF.